The source of this T cell receptor beta chain is a study of blood T cell repertoires in COVID-19 (dated by TCRdb to the early 2020s). Background on the whole study: The collaborator samples originated in the United States, Italy and Spain and spanned the acute and convalescent phases of COVID-19. The material from the prospective study consisted of cDNA or gDNA derived from T cells, B-cell-depleted T cells, or PBMCs. Deeply sampled blood TCRbeta repertoires from subjects exposed to, actively infected with, or recovered from COVID-19 were included in the dataset. The repertoires were released in a freely available public database meant as a resource for research on the immune response to SARS-CoV-2. Samples were obtained from the ongoing ImmuneRACE study (first 160 participants) and from over 1,000 subjects provided by 6 global collaborators. The sample metadata nearly always contained a de-identified subject ID, COVID-19 status, age in years and sex. Where available, HLA class I and class II types were taken from metadata supplied by the sample provider and were not determined by assay-based typing.

The collaborating institutions used their own protocols to collect whole blood in K2EDTA tubes. For TCRbeta analysis, collaborators shipped samples in one of three forms: frozen whole blood, isolated PBMCs, or DNA extracted from either of those sample types. General study outcomes and caveats: How much clinical and demographic metadata was included differed by source and by participant, and the metadata was provided uncurated.

TCRbeta CDR3 regions were amplified from genomic DNA using the immunoSEQ Assay, a bias-controlled multiplex PCR. From the authors' description of their analysis: The number of nucleated cells in each sample was estimated by amplification of reference gene primers within the assay. To quantify the absolute abundance of each unique TCRbeta CDR3 rearrangement, sequence reads were collapsed and filtered. For each sample, productive Simpson clonality was calculated as the square root of Simpson's diversity index over productive rearrangements. TCRdb limited this immuneACCESS table to in-frame rearrangements with V and J called. A share of clones is missing; checked studies link under half to unresolved V genes, and the rest is unexplained. Clone size and V and J calls were adopted from that table, with D and trimming inferred from the DNA. Recorded for this sample are 130,000 or so clones; around nine tenths of them occurred a single time. Jointly, the top ten make up about 2% of the sample.

The table lists this clone with a few counts. Its antigen is not yet known. One base away there is no much larger clone; base qualities are not given. The specimen sequenced was peripheral blood. The sequence derives from a woman aged 45 to 65 with acute or convalescent COVID-19.

Here the CDR3 is given as CASSLMTSTDTQYF. The bases read TGTGCCAGCAGCTTAATGACTAGCACAGATACGCAGTATTTT. The chain links TRBV7-9 with TRBJ2-3, with the D segment identity uncertain. From cysteine to phenylalanine, the CDR3 is 14 amino acids long. Only CDR3 DNA is held: 42 bases, read in frame from base 1. The germline ends are 6 bases apart after V is trimmed by 2 bases and J by 0 bases. CDR1 and CDR2, per the germline V gene (reference sequence), are SEHNR and FQNEAQ.